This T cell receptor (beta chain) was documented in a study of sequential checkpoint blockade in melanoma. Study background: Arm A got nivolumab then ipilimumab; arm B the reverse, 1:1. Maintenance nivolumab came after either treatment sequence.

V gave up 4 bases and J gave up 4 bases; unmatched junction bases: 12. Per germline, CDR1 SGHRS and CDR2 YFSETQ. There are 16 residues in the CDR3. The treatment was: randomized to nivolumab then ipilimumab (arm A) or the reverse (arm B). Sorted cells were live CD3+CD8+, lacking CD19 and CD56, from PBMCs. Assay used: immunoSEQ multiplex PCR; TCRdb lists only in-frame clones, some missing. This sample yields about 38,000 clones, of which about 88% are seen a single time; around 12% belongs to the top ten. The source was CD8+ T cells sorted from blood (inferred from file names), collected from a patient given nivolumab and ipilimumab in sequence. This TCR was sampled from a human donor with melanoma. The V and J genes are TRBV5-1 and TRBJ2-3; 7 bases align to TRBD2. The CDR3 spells CASSQMEGRVSDTQYF. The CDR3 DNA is TGCGCCAGCAGCCAGATGGAGGGGAGGGTCTCAGATACGCAGTATTTT.